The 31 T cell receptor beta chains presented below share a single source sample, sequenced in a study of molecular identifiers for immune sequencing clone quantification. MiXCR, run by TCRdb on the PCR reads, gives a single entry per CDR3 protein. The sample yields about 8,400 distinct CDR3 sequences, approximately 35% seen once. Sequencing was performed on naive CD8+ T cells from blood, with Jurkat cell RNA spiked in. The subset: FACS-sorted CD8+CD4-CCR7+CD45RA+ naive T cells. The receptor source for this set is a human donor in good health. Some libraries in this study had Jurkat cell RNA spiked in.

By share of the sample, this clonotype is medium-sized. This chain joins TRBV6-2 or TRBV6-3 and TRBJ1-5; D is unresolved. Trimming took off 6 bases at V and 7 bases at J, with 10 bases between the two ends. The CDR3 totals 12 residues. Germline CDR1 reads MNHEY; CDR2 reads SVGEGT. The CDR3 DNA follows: TGTGCCAGCAGACCTTTGGGGCAGCCCCAGCATTTT. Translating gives CASRPLGQPQHF.

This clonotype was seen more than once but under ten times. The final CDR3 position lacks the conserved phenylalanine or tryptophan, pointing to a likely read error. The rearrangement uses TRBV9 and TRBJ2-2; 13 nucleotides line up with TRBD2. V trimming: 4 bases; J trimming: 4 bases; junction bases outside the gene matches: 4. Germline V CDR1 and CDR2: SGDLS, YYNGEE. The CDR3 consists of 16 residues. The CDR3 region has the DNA TGTGCCAGCAGCATGGGGACTAGCGGGACCACCGGGGAGCTGTTTTTA. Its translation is CASSMGTSGTTGELFL.

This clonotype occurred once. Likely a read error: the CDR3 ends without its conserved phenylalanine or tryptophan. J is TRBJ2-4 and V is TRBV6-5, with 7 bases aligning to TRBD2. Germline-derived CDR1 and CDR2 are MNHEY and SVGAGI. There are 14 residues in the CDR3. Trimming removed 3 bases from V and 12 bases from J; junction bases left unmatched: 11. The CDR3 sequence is CASSYSSGATHQYI. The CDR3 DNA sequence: TGTGCCAGCAGTTATTCAAGCGGGGCAACCCATCAGTACATC.

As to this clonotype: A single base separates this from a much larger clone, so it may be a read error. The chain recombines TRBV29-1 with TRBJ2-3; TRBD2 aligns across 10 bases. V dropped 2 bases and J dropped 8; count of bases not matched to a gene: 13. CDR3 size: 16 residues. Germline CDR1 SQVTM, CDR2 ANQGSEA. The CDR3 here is CSVEPLTSGTAGTQYF. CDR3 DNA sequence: TGCAGCGTTGAACCTCTAACTAGCGGGACAGCAGGTACGCAGTATTTT.

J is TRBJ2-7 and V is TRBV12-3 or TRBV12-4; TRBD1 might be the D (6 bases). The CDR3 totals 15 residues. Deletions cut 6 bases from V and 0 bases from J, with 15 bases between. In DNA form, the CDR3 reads TGTGCCAGCAGCTTTGGACAGCTAAGCTCCTACGAGCAGTACTTC. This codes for CASSFGQLSSYEQYF.

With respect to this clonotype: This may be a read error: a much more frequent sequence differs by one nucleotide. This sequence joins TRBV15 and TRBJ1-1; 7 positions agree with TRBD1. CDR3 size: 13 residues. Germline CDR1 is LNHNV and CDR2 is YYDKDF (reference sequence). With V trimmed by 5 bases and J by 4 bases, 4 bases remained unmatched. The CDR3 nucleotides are TGTGCCACCAGCTTGGCAGGGGGCACTGAAGCTTTCTTT. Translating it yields CATSLAGGTEAFF.

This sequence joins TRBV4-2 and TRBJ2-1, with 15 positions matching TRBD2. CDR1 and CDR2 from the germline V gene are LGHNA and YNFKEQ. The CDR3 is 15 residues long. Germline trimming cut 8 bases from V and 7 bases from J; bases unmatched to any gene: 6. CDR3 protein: CASCLGLAGGNEQFF. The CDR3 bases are TGTGCCAGCTGCCTCGGACTAGCGGGGGGGAATGAGCAGTTCTTC.

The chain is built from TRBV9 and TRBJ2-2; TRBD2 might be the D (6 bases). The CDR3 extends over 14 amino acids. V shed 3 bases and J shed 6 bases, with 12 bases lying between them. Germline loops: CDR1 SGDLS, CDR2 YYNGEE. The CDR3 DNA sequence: TGTGCCAGCAGCGCCTGGACTACTTCCGGGGAGCTGTTTTTT. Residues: CASSAWTTSGELFF.

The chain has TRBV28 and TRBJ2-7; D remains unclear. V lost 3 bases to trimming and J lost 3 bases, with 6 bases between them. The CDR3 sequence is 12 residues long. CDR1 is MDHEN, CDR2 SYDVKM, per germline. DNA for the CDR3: TGTGCCAGCAGTTTCTCGATCTACGAGCAGTACTTC. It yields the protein CASSFSIYEQYF.

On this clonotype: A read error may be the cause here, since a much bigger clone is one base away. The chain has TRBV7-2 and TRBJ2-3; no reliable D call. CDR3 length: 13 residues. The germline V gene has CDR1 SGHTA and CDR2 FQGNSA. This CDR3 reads CASGLSLIGTQYF. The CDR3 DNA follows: TGTGCCAGCGGCTTATCCCTGATTGGTACGCAGTATTTT.

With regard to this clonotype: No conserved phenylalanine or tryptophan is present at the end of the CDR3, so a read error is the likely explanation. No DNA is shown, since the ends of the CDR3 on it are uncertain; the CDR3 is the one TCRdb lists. CDR3 amino acids: CASSIKTPERTSYNEQIL. The J gene is TRBJ2-1, the V gene TRBV19; the listed D gene, TRBD1, was not tested against the DNA. The CDR3 is 18 amino acids long, termini counted. Germline CDR1 is LNHDA and CDR2 is SQIVND (reference sequence).

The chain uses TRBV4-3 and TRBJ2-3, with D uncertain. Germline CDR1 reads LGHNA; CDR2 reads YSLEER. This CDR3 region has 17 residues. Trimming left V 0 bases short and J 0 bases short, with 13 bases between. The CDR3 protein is CASSQESATPSTDTQYF. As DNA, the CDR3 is TGCGCCAGCAGCCAAGAATCGGCTACCCCTAGCACAGATACGCAGTATTTT.

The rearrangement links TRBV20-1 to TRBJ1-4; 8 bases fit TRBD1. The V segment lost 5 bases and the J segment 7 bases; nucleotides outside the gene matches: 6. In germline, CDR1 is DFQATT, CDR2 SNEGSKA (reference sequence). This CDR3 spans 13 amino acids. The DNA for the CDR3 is TGCAGTGCTCGACAGGGGCCCATTGAAAAACTGTTTTTT. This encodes CSARQGPIEKLFF.

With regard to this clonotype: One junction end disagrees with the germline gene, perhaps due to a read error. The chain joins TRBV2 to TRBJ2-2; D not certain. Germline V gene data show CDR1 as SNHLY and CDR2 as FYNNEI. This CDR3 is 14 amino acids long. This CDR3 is CSSREWTNTGELFF. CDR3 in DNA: TGTTCCAGCAGAGAGTGGACGAACACCGGGGAGCTGTTTTTT. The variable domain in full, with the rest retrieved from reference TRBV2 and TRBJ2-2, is EPEVTQTPSHQVTQMGQEVILRCVPISNHLYFYWYRQILGQKVEFLVSFYNNEISEKSEIFDDQFSVERPDGSNFTLKIRSTKLEDSAMYFCSSREWTNTGELFFGEGSRLTVL.

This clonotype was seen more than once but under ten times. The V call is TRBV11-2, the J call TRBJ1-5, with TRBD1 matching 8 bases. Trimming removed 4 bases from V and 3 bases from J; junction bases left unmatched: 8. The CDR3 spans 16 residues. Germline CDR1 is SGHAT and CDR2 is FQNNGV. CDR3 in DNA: TGTGCCAGCAGCTCAAGTACAGGGGGGCACAATCAGCCCCAGCATTTT. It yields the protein CASSSSTGGHNQPQHF.

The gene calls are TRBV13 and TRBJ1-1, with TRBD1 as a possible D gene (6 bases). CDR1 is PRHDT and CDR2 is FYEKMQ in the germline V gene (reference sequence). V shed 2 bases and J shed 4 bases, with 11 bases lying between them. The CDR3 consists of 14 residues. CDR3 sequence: CASSLQGPGTEAFF. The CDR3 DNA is TGTGCCAGCAGCTTACAGGGGCCCGGCACTGAAGCTTTCTTT.

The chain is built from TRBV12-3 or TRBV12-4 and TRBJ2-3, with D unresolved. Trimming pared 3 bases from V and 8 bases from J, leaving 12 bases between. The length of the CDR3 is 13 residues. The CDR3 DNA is TGTGCCAGCAGTTTGAGTTCCGGACCTACGCAGTATTTT. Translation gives CASSLSSGPTQYF.

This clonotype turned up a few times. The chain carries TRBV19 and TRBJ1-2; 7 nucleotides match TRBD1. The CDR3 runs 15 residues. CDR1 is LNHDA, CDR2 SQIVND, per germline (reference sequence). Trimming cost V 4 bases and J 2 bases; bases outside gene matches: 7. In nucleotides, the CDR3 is TGTGCCAGTAGTAGGCCGGGACAGACGAACTATGGCTACACCTTC. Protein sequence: CASSRPGQTNYGYTF.

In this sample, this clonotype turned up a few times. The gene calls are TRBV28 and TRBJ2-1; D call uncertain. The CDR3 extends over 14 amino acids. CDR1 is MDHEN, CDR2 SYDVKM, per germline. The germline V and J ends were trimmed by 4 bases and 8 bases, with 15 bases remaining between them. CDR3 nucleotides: TGTGCCAGCAGTTCCAGAAAGGCCGGGTATGAGCAGTTCTTC. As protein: CASSSRKAGYEQFF.

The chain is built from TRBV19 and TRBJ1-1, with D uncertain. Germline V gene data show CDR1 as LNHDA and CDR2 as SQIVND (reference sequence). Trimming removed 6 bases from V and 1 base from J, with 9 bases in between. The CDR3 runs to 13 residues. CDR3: CASRNSQNTEAFF. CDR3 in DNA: TGTGCCAGTAGGAACAGCCAGAACACTGAAGCTTTCTTT.

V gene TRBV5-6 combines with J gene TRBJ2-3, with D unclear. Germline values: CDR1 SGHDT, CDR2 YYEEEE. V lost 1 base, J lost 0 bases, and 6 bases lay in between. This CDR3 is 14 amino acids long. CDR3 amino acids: CASSLLYSTDTQYF. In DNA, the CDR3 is TGTGCCAGCAGCTTGCTGTACAGCACAGATACGCAGTATTTT.

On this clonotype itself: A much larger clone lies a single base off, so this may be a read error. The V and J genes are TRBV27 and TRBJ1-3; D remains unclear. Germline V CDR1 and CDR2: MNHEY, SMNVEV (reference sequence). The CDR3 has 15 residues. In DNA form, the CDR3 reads TGTGCCAGCAGTTTGTCCGGCAGCCTTGCGGGCACCATAAATTTT. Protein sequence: CASSLSGSLAGTINF.

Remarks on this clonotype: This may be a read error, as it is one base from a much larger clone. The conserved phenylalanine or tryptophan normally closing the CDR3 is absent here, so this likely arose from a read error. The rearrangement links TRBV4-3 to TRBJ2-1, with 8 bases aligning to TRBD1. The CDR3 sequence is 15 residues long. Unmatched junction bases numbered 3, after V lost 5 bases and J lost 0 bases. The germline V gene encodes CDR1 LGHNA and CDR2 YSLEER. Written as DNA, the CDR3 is TGCGCCAGCAGCAGACAGGGGAGCTCCTACAATGAGCAGTTCATC. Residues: CASSRQGSSYNEQFI.

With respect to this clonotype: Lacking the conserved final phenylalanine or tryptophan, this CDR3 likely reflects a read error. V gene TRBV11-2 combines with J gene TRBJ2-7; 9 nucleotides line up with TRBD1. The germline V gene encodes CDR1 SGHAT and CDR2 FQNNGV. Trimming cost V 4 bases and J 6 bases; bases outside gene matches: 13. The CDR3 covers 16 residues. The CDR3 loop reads CASSWGGTGKMSEQYY. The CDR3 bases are TGTGCCAGCAGCTGGGGCGGGACAGGGAAAATGTCCGAGCAGTACTAC.

CDR3 region: CASSLVGVEKLFF. For the CDR3, the DNA is TGTGCCAGCAGTTTAGTAGGGGTAGAAAAACTGTTTTTT. This rearrangement joins TRBV28 to TRBJ1-4; D is perhaps TRBD1 (5 bases). The CDR3 spans 13 residues. Trimming removed 2 bases at V and 8 bases at J, with 9 bases between. CDR1 is MDHEN and CDR2 is SYDVKM in the germline V gene.

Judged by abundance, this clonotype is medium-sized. In nucleotides, the CDR3 is TGTGCCAGCAGCCCTGAAAACTACGAGCAGTACTTC. Translated, it gives CASSPENYEQYF. The chain joins TRBV7-9 to TRBJ2-7; no firm D call. V lost 5 bases to trimming and J lost 3 bases, with 8 bases between them. Germline lookup yields CDR1 SEHNR and CDR2 FQNEAQ (reference sequence). This CDR3 spans 12 amino acids.

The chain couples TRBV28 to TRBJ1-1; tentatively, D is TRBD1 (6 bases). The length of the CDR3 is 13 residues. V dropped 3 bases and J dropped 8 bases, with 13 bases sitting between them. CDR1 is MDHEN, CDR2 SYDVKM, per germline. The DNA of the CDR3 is TGTGCCAGCAGTTTTCCGAGACAGGTAGAAGCTTTCTTT. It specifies CASSFPRQVEAFF.

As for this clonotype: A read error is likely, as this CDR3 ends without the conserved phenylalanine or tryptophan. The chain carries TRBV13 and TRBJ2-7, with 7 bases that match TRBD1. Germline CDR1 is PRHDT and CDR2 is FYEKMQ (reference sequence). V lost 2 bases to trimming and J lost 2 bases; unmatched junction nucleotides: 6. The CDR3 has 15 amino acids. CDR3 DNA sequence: TGTGCCAGCAGCTTAAAGGGACAGTCCGCCTACGAGCAGTACATC. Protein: CASSLKGQSAYEQYI.

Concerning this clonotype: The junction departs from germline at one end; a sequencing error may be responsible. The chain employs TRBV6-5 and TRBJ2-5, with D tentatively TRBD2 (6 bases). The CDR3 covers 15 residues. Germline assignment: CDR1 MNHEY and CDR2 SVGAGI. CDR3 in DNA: TGTGCCAGCAGTTACTCGAGAGGGGAGGAAGAGCCCCAGTACTTC. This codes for CASSYSRGEEEPQYF.

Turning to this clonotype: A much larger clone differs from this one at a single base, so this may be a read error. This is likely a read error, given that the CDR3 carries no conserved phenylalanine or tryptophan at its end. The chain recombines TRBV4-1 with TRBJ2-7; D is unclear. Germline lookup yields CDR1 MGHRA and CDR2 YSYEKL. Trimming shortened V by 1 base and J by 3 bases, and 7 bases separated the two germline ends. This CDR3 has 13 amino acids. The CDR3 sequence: CASSQVRSYEQYL. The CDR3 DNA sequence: TGCGCCAGCAGCCAAGTACGCAGCTACGAGCAGTACCTC.

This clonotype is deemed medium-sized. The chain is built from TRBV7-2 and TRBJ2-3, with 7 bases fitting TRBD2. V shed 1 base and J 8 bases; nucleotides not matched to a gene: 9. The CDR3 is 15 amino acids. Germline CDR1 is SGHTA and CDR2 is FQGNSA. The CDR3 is CASSLGGTGLVTQYF. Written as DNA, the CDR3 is TGTGCCAGCAGCTTAGGCGGGACCGGACTAGTTACGCAGTATTTT. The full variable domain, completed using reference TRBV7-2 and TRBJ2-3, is GAGVSQSPSNKVTEKGKDVELRCDPISGHTALYWYRQSLGQGLEFLIYFQGNSAPDKSGLPSDRFSAERTGGSVSTLTIQRTQQEDSAVYLCASSLGGTGLVTQYFGPGTRLTVL.